This T cell receptor (beta chain) was profiled in a study of radiation and T cells in renal cell carcinoma. Time point given: baseline pretreatment blood. Treatment in this sample: 15 Gy SBRT to primary tumor, nephrectomy 4 weeks later. Produced via immunoSEQ multiplex PCR; TCRdb's table is partial and in-frame only. The data contain approximately 150,000 clones, 83% of them singletons. Germline loops: CDR1 KGHSH, CDR2 LQKENI. The CDR3 totals 14 residues. Trimming pared 6 bases from V and 0 bases from J, leaving 9 bases between. The sequences come from blood, collected from a patient whose treatment included radiotherapy and nephrectomy. This clonotype was sampled from a woman aged 45-60 years with renal cell carcinoma. V is TRBV18 and J is TRBJ2-1, with D perhaps being TRBD1 or TRBD2 (5 bases each). This CDR3 reads CASSRGDSYNEQFF. CDR3 in DNA: TGTGCCAGCTCCCGAGGGGACTCCTACAATGAGCAGTTCTTC.